The 14 T cell receptor beta chains given below trace back to one sample, sequenced in a study of blood T cell repertoires in COVID-19. Only in-frame clones appear in the TCRdb table, and some are missing; sequencing was by immunoSEQ multiplex PCR. The sample has around 160,000 clones, approximately 91% seen once. Sequencing was performed on peripheral blood. Receptor source: a human donor in a cohort sampled during active COVID-19.

The chain links TRBV19 to TRBJ2-2; D not certain. V dropped 3 bases and J dropped 1 base, with 6 bases sitting between them. The CDR3 is 14 amino acids. From germline, CDR1 is LNHDA and CDR2 SQIVND (reference sequence). The CDR3, as DNA: TGTGCCAGTAGTATCGCGAAGAACACCGGGGAGCTGTTTTTT. Amino acid sequence: CASSIAKNTGELFF.

This chain links TRBV9 with TRBJ2-2, with 9 bases aligning to TRBD2. The ends lost 3 bases at V and 6 bases at J; junction bases unmatched: 15. This CDR3 contains 18 residues. Germline V lookup: CDR1 SGDLS, CDR2 YYNGEE. CDR3 protein: CASSAQAGGGAFSGELFF. The CDR3 DNA reads TGTGCCAGCAGCGCCCAAGCCGGCGGGGGGGCCTTTTCCGGGGAGCTGTTTTTT.

This rearrangement joins TRBV9 to TRBJ2-2; 8 nucleotides match TRBD1. The CDR3 contains 17 residues. After removal of 4 bases from V and 15 bases from J, the junction contained 23 bases not matched to a gene. Germline values: CDR1 SGDLS, CDR2 YYNGEE. This CDR3 is CASSPTPPGQAATGVFF. The CDR3 DNA reads as TGTGCCAGCAGCCCCACCCCCCCGGGACAGGCCGCCACGGGGGTGTTTTTT.

The chain joins TRBV9 to TRBJ2-3; tentative D call: TRBD2 (6 bases). V lost 0 bases, J lost 5 bases, and 13 bases lay in between. From germline, CDR1 is SGDLS and CDR2 YYNGEE. This CDR3 region has 15 residues. The CDR3 DNA sequence: TGTGCCAGCAGCGTAGGGAGGGGCCGCGGAGATACGCAGTATTTT. The encoded protein is CASSVGRGRGDTQYF.

The gene calls are TRBV10-3 and TRBJ2-7; 7 bases agree with TRBD2. The CDR3 runs to 12 residues. Germline lookup yields CDR1 ENHRY and CDR2 SYGVKD. V was pared by 2 bases and J by 6 bases, with 1 base of the junction left unmatched. CDR3 residues: CAISEAGVEQYF. The CDR3 DNA sequence: TGTGCCATCAGTGAGGCGGGGGTCGAGCAGTACTTC.

This clone was seen a few times. CDR3 sequence reads: CASSPRRDRGRTEAFF. The DNA of the CDR3 is TGTGCCAGCAGCCCGAGGCGTGACAGGGGGCGAACTGAAGCTTTCTTT. This chain connects TRBV7-8 to TRBJ1-1; 10 bases are shared with TRBD1. The J segment lost 5 bases and the V segment lost 5 bases, leaving 11 bases of the junction unmatched. The germline CDR1 and CDR2 sequences are SGHVS and FQNEAQ. This CDR3 contains 16 residues.

As for this clone: Other nucleotide sequences from this sample produce the same CDR3. This chain connects TRBV4-2 to TRBJ2-1; 7 bases agree with TRBD2. Looked up from germline, CDR1 is LGHNA and CDR2 is YNFKEQ. The CDR3 runs 17 residues. V lost 3 bases and J lost 9; bases outside the gene matches: 17. The CDR3 DNA follows: TGTGCCAGCAGCCAGGCAACTAGCGACCCTAGGGAGCGTGAGCAGTTCTTC. Translating it yields CASSQATSDPREREQFF.

The chain has TRBV5-1 and TRBJ2-1; 11 nucleotides line up with TRBD2. The CDR3 spans 17 residues. Germline V lookup: CDR1 SGHRS, CDR2 YFSETQ. V lost 2 bases, J lost 2 bases, and 6 bases stayed unmatched. CDR3 region: CASSFLLAGGTYNEQFF. In DNA, the CDR3 is TGCGCCAGCAGCTTTCTGCTAGCGGGGGGCACCTACAATGAGCAGTTCTTC.

The rearrangement links TRBV4-1 to TRBJ2-5, with TRBD1 matching 7 bases. Germline values: CDR1 MGHRA, CDR2 YSYEKL. The CDR3 runs to 16 residues. V gave up 2 bases and J gave up 4 bases; unmatched junction bases: 10. Here the CDR3 reads CASSQHRGSVGETQYF. Here the CDR3 DNA reads TGCGCCAGCAGCCAACACAGGGGTAGTGTCGGAGAGACCCAGTACTTC.

The V call is TRBV11-3, the J call TRBJ2-7, with D unclear. This CDR3 comprises 12 residues. V lost 3 bases, J lost 5 bases, and 8 bases lay in between. Per the germline V gene, CDR1 is SGHNT and CDR2 is YENEEA. CDR3 residues: CASSFTGNEQYF. The CDR3, as DNA: TGTGCCAGCAGCTTTACGGGTAACGAGCAGTACTTC.

The rearrangement links TRBV2 to TRBJ2-1; TRBD1 matches 9 bases. Trimming at V came to 5 bases and at J to 10 bases, leaving 18 bases not matched to a gene. There are 17 residues in the CDR3. Germline CDR1 reads SNHLY; CDR2 reads FYNNEI. For the CDR3, the DNA is TGTGCCAGCAGTTCCTCCCCCGGGACAGGGTTCCCCAAGGAGCAGTTCTTC. It specifies CASSSSPGTGFPKEQFF.

This chain uses TRBV11-2 with TRBJ1-1; D is ambiguous. The germline V and J ends were trimmed by 0 bases and 5 bases, with 13 bases remaining between them. The V gene's germline CDR1 is SGHAT and CDR2 FQNNGV. The CDR3 extends over 15 amino acids. CDR3 residues: CASSLDPLPGTEAFF. The CDR3 DNA reads TGTGCCAGCAGCTTAGACCCCCTCCCGGGGACTGAAGCTTTCTTT.

The chain joins TRBV18 to TRBJ2-5, with 8 nucleotides matching TRBD2. CDR1 and CDR2 from the germline V gene are KGHSH and LQKENI. The CDR3 totals 15 residues. With V trimmed by 2 bases and J by 4 bases, 6 bases remained unmatched. CDR3: CASSPGSGGGETQYF. In nucleotides, the CDR3 is TGTGCCAGCTCACCAGGCAGCGGGGGCGGAGAGACCCAGTACTTC.

The chain combines TRBV6-2 or TRBV6-3 with TRBJ2-2; D call uncertain. The germline V and J ends were trimmed by 2 bases and 8 bases, with 9 bases remaining between them. Germline V gene data show CDR1 as MNHEY and CDR2 as SVGEGT. The CDR3 length is 13 residues. The CDR3 is CASSYPRVGELFF. CDR3 DNA: TGTGCCAGCAGTTACCCCCGCGTTGGGGAGCTGTTTTTT.